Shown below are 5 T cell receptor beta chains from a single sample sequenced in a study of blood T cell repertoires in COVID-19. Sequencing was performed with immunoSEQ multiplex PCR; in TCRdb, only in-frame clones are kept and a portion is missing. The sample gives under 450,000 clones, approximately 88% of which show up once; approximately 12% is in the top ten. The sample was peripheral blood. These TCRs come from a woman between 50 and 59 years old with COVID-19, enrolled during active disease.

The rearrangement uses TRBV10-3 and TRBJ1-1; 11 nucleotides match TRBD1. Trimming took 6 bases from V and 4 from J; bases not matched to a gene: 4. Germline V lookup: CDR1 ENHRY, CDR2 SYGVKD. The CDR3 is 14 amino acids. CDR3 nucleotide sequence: TGTGCCATCAGGGAAGGACAGGGGGCCACTGAAGCTTTCTTT. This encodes CAIREGQGATEAFF.

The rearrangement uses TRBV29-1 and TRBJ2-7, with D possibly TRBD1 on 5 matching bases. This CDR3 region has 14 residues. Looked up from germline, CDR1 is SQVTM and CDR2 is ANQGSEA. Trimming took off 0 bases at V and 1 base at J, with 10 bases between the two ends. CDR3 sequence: CSVEDGAYSYEQYF. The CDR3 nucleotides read TGCAGCGTTGAAGATGGGGCCTATTCCTACGAGCAGTACTTC.

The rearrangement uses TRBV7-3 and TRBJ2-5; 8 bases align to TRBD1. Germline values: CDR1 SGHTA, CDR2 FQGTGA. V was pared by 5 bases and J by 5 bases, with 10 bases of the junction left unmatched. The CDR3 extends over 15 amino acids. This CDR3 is CASSPGQAIGETQYF. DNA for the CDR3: TGTGCCAGCAGCCCGGGACAGGCTATCGGGGAGACCCAGTACTTC.

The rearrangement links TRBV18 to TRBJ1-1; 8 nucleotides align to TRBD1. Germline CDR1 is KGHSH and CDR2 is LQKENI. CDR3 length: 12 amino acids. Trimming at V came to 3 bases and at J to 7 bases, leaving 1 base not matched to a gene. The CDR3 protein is CASSPDRDEAFF. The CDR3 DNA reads TGTGCCAGCTCACCGGACAGGGATGAAGCTTTCTTT.

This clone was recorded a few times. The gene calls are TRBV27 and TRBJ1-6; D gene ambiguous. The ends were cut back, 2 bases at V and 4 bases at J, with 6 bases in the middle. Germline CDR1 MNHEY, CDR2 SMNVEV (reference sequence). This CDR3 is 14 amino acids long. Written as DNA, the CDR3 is TGTGCCAGCAGTTTAGGAGCATATAATTCACCCCTCCACTTT. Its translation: CASSLGAYNSPLHF.